This TCR beta chain was recovered during a study of blood T cells in healthy people across ages (dated by TCRdb to about 2015). A note on the overall study: In model experiments, template switching captured about one uniquely barcoded TCR beta cDNA molecule for every two T cells. To track age-related changes in TCR beta repertoire diversity, the study relied on deep sequencing normalized with unique cDNA molecular identifiers. The donors were split into four age groups: young (average about 16 years), middle-aged (around 40), aged (roughly 60) and long-lived (approximately 80). To avoid experimental bias, donors of different ages were randomly spread across the sequencing lanes. Using the same blood draw, the study looked at two additional independent replicas of 1 million unique cDNA reads for two donors, one aged 18 to 30 and the other aged 80 or older.

Library preparation was by 5' RACE. Sequencing was performed on an Illumina HiSeq 2500. A second PCR of about 6 to 11 cycles was performed with a sample-barcoded 5' primer and a J-beta primer mix. A template-switch 5' adaptor carrying 12 random nucleotides introduced a unique molecular identifier onto each TCR beta cDNA molecule. At least 2.5 million CDR3-containing paired-end reads were obtained from each sample. All of the RNA was converted into first-strand cDNA using the Mint cDNA synthesis kit, with a TRBC-specific oligonucleotide serving as the primer. Following uracil-DNA glycosylase treatment, all cDNA underwent a first 18-cycle PCR with the universal primers M1SS and BC2_uni_R. Processing in the source paper ran as follows. For normalization, 1 million high-quality reads, each with a distinct molecular identifier, were randomly selected from each sample. Instead of being binned into consensus sequences, reads that shared molecular identifiers were thrown out. MiTCR, run with a Q25 quality threshold and the strictest error-elimination algorithm, handled CDR3 identification, clonotype clustering and error correction. A nonparametric unseen species model with Euler transformation was used to estimate lower-bound total TCR beta diversity. TCRdb reran the public reads through fastp at Q25 and MiXCR, keeping productive beta chains. Rows are unified per CDR3 protein, each entry keeping the most common DNA and genes. TCRdb, not the authors, supplied the V and J calls. The sample table lists fewer than 900,000 distinct CDR3 sequences, around 46% of them with a count of one. The ten largest clones capture approximately 22% of the sample.

The roughly 37 donors, aged about 6 to 95 years, were systemically healthy Caucasian individuals from Russia. Each donor gave about 9.7 milliliters of peripheral blood, drawn into EDTA-treated Vacutainer tubes. PBMCs were isolated by Ficoll-Paque density-gradient centrifugation, with at least 6.5 million obtained per sample. Total RNA was extracted from PBMCs with Trizol reagent, with at least 6 micrograms obtained per sample. For every donor, an aliquot of PBMCs went through flow cytometry to measure the percentages of naive CD45RAhigh/CD27high T cells. CDR1 ENHRY and CDR2 SYGVKD are derived from the germline V gene. The CDR3 contains 15 residues, cysteine and phenylalanine counted. Here the CDR3 DNA is all that survives: 45 bases in frame from base 1. V is cut by 6 bases and J by 6 bases, and the space between the germline ends is 20 bases. Summary of the overall study and its limitations: Compared with the aged group, more naive CD4+ T cells, fewer expanded clones and increased TCR diversity were shown by the long-lived group, suggesting age selection. Total diversity estimates from one million sequenced T cells were considered lower bounds and underestimates. Observed TCR beta diversity per million T cells fell roughly linearly with age, and a significant reduction was already apparent by age roughly 40. Donor CMV infection status was unknown, potentially confounding age-related changes in expanded clonotypes. The percentage of naive T cells measured by flow cytometry correlated strongly with observed TCR beta diversity. Since profiling was done on bulk unsorted PBMCs, naive and antigen-experienced compartments could not be conclusively compared.

A few counts support this clonotype. Its antigen is not yet known. Base qualities are missing; no much larger clone stands one base away. This receptor was obtained from an older woman in good health. Sequencing input: blood. The rearranged chain carries TRBV10-3 and TRBJ1-2; TRBD1 is a weak D gene call, 6 bases matching. This receptor has the CDR3 CAISRGTSNVDGYTF. In nucleotides, the sequence is TGTGCCATCAGCCGCGGGACATCCAATGTTGATGGCTACACCTTC.